The present entry profiles one T cell receptor (beta chain) with its context. Antigen unknown. This sample is part of a study of follicular helper T cells after annual influenza vaccination. TCRdb's copy holds only in-frame clones and misses some; the assay was immunoSEQ multiplex PCR. This table has 11,000 to 15,000 clones, roughly 86% appearing once. Germline values: CDR1 SEHNR, CDR2 FQNEAQ (reference sequence). Trimming removed 5 bases at V and 0 bases at J, with 17 bases between. The CDR3 runs 16 residues. Study results and caveats: Plasmablast frequency change correlated with clonality change in ICOS+CD38+ cTfh.

Noted time point: 2014-2015 season, pre-vaccination. Sorted blood CD4 subsets were sequenced before and after adults received seasonal inactivated influenza vaccine. The sequence was collected from an adult who received the influenza vaccine. The chain joins TRBV7-9 to TRBJ2-7, with a weak D call TRBD2 (5 bases). This specimen was CXCR5- memory CD4+ T cells sorted from blood, taken on the day of influenza vaccination. Here the CDR3 reads CASSPGWRVNSYEQYF. In DNA, the CDR3 is TGTGCCAGCAGCCCCGGCTGGCGGGTTAACTCCTACGAGCAGTACTTC.